Detailed here is one T cell receptor (beta chain). Germline V gene lookup returns CDR1 SGHRS and CDR2 YFSETQ. The CDR3 is 14 amino acids. V was pared by 6 bases and J by 3 bases, with 12 bases between. The authors' processing: From reference gene primer amplification, estimates of nucleated cell counts were derived. Clones were sequenced by immunoSEQ multiplex PCR, and TCRdb holds only the in-frame ones, with some missing. That table gives V, J and clone size, and the DNA gave D and trimming. The sample has roughly 99,000 clones, 79% seen once. This sample was included in a study of blood T cell repertoires in COVID-19. Study context: Samples of COVID-19 (acute and convalescent) were obtained from the United States, Italy and Spain. Sources were T cells, B-cell-depleted T cells, or PBMCs; the material itself was cDNA or gDNA.

The chain has TRBV5-1 and TRBJ2-2, with D possibly matching TRBD1 (6 bases). The sequence derives from an elderly woman with active or convalescent COVID-19. Sequencing was performed on peripheral blood. DNA for the CDR3: TGCGCCAGCAAGGCAGGGGCCCACACCGGGGAGCTGTTTTTT. Translating it yields CASKAGAHTGELFF. The whole variable domain, remainder taken from reference TRBV5-1 and TRBJ2-2, is KAGVTQTPRYLIKTRGQQVTLSCSPISGHRSVSWYQQTPGQGLQFLFEYFSETQRNKGNFPGRFSGRQFSNSRSEMNVSTLELGDSALYLCASKAGAHTGELFFGEGSRLTVL.